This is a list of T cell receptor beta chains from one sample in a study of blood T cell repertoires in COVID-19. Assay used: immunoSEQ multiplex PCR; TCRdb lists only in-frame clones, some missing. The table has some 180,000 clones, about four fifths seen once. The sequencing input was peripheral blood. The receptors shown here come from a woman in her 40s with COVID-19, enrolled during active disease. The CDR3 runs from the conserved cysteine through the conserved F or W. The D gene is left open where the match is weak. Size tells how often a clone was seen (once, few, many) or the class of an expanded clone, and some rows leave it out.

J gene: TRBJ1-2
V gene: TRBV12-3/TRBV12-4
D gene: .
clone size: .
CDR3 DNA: TGTGCCAGCAGTTTGGACATTGGCTACACCTTC
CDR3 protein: CASSLDIGYTF

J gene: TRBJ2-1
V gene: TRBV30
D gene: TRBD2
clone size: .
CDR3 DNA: TGTGCCTGGAGTGTAGGCCGTCTAGCGGGAGACAATGAGCAGTTCTTC
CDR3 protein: CAWSVGRLAGDNEQFF

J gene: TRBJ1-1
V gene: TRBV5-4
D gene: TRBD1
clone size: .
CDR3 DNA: TGTGCCAGCAGCCCCCGACAGGGGGCGTACACTGAAGCTTTCTTT
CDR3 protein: CASSPRQGAYTEAFF

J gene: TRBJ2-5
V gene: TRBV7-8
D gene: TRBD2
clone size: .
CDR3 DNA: TGTGCCAGCAGCTTAGAGCTAGCGGGAAGCCAAGAGACCCAGTACTTC
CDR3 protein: CASSLELAGSQETQYF

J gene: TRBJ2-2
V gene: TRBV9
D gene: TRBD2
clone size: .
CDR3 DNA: TGTGCCAGCAGCGTAATCTCTTCGGCGGGAGTTAGACGGGAGCTGTTTTTT
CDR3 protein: CASSVISSAGVRRELFF

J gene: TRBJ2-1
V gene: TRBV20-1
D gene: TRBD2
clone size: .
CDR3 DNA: TGCAGTGCTAGTAGCGGGAGCTCCTACAATGAGCAGTTCTTC
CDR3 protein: CSASSGSSYNEQFF

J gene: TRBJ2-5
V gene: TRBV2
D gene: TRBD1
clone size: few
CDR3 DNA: TGTGCCAGCAGTGAAGGTCTAGGGGACAGGGTCCAGACCCAGTACTTC
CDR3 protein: CASSEGLGDRVQTQYF

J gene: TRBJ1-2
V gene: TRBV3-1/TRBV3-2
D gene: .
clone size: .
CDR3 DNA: TGTGCCAGCAGGCGAGGGTTTTCCGATGGCTACACCTTC
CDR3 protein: CASRRGFSDGYTF

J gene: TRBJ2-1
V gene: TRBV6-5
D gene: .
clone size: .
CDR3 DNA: TGTGCCAGCAGTTACACCGTACAGGGAAGGTATGAGCAGTTCTTC
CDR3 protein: CASSYTVQGRYEQFF

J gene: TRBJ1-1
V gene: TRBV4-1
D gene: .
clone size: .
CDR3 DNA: TGCGCCAGCAGCCAAGGGGGTGCAGGGCAAACTGAAGCTTTCTTT
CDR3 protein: CASSQGGAGQTEAFF

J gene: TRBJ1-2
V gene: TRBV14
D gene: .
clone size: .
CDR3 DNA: TGTGCCAGCAGCCAAGATGGGGCCGGGACTCCCTATGGCTACACCTTC
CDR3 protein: CASSQDGAGTPYGYTF

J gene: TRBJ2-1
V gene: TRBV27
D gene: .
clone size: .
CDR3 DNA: TGTGCCAGCAGTAGGGGCTCCTACAATGAGCAGTTCTTC
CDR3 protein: CASSRGSYNEQFF

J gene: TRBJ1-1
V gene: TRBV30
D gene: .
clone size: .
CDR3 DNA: TGTGCCTGGAGTACTAGTAGCACTGAAGCTTTCTTT
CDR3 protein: CAWSTSSTEAFF

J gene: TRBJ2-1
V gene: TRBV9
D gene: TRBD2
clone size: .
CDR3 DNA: TGTGCCAGCAGCATGACTAGCGGGGGGCAGAATGAGCAGTTCTTC
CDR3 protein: CASSMTSGGQNEQFF

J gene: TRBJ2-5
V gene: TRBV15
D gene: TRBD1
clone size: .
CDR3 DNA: TGTGCCACCAGCCGGGACAGGGGGCAAGAGACCCAGTACTTC
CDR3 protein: CATSRDRGQETQYF

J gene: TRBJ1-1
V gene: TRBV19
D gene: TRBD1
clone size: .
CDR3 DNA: TGTGCCAGTAGTTCTCCCCAAAAGAGGGGGCTCTTGACTGAAGCTTTCTTT
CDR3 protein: CASSSPQKRGLLTEAFF

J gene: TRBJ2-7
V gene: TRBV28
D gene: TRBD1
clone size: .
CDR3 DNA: TGTGCCAGTACCGGGACAGGCTCCTACGAGCAGTACTTC
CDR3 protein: CASTGTGSYEQYF

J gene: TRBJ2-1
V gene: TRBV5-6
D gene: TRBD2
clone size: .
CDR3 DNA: TGTGCCAGCAGCTTGCGGACTAGCGGGAGAGAGAATGAGCAGTTCTTC
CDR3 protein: CASSLRTSGRENEQFF

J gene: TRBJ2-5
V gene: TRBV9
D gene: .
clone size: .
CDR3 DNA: TGTGCCAGCAGCGCCTCTTTAGCGGAGGGGATGGAGACCCAGTACTTC
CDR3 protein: CASSASLAEGMETQYF

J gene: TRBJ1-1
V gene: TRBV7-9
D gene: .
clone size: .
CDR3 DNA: TGTGCCAGCAGCTTAGGGCCATGGAGCACTGAAGCTTTCTTT
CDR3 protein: CASSLGPWSTEAFF

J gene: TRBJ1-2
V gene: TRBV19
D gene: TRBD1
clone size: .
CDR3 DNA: TGTGCCAGTAGTCGGACAGGGGGCGCTTTTGGCTACACCTTC
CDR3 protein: CASSRTGGAFGYTF

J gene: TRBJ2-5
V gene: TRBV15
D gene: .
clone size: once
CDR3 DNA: TGTGCCACCAGCAGAGGCCCGGGAGAGGAAGAGACCCAGTACTTC
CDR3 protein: CATSRGPGEEETQYF

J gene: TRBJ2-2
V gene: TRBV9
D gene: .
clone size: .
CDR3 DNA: TGTGCCAGCAGCGTAGTGGCAGGGATGAACACCGGGGAGCTGTTTTTT
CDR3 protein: CASSVVAGMNTGELFF

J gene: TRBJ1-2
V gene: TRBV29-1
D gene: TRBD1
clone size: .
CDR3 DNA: TGCAGCGTTGAAGGATTGGGACAGATAAACTATGGCTACACCTTC
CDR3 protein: CSVEGLGQINYGYTF

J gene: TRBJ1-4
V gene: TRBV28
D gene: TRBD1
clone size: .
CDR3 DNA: TGTGCCAGCAGTTTTTTAATACTGCCCGATGGGGACAGGGTTAATAATGAAAAACTGTTTTTT
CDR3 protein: CASSFLILPDGDRVNNEKLFF

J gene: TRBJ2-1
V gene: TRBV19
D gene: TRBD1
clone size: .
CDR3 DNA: TGTGCCAGTAGTATCGGTTTGACAGGGCACAATGAGCAGTTCTTC
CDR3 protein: CASSIGLTGHNEQFF

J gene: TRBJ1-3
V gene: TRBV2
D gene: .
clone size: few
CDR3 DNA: TGTGCCAGCCTAAGGCAGGTTGGAAACACCATATATTTT
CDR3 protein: CASLRQVGNTIYF

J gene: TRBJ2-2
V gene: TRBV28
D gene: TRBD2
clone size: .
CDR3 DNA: TGTGCCAGCACCGGCGGGAGAACCGAGCTGTTTTTT
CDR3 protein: CASTGGRTELFF

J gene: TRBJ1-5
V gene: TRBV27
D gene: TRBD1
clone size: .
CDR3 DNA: TGTGCCAGCAGTTCCAGGGGGCCTACTAATCAGCCCCAGCATTTT
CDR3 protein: CASSSRGPTNQPQHF

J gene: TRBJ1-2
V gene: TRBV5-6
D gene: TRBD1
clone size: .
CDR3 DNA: TGTGCCAGCAGATTAGAGGGACAGGGGAACTATGGCTACACCTTC
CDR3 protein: CASRLEGQGNYGYTF

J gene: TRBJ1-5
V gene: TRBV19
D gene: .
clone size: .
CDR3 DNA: TGTGCCAGTAGTCCGACTCGACAGGTGAGGGATCAGCCCCAGCATTTT
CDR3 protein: CASSPTRQVRDQPQHF

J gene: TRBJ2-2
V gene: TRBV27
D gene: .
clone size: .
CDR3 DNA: TGTGCCAGCAGTTCCATATTAAGACAGACCGGGGAGCTGTTTTTT
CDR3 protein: CASSSILRQTGELFF

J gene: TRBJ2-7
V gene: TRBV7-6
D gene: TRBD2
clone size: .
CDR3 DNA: TGTGCCAGCAGCTTAGGGGGGGGGAGTTCCTACGAGCAGTACTTC
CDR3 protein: CASSLGGGSSYEQYF

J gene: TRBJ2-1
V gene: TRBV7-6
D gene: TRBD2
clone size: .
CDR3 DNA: TGTGCCAGCAGCTTACTAGCGGGGGATTACAATGAGCAGTTCTTC
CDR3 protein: CASSLLAGDYNEQFF

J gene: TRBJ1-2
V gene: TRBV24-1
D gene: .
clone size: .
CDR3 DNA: TGTGCCACCAGTGCCATGTGGCGGGGGGCAGAGTATGGCTACACCTTC
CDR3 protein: CATSAMWRGAEYGYTF

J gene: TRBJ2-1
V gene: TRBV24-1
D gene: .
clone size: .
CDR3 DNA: TGTGCCACCAGTGATTATGCAGGTGAGCAGTTCTTC
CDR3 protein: CATSDYAGEQFF

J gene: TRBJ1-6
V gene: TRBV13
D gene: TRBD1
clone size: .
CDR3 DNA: TGTGCCAGCAGCTTAGACGGACAGGGGGCGACACCCCTCCACTTT
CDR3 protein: CASSLDGQGATPLHF

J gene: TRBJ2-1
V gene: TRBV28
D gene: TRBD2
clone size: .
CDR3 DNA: TGTGCCAGCAGTTTTTTCGGCGGGAGGAGGCCGGAAGATGAGCAGTTCTTC
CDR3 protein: CASSFFGGRRPEDEQFF

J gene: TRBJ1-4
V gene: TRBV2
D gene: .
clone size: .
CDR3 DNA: TGTGCCAGCAGTGAACACGGGAGTCGCGAAAAACTGTTTTTT
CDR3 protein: CASSEHGSREKLFF

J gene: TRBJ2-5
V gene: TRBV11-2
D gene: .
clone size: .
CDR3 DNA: TGTGCCAGCAGCAGGACTATTAGGGAGGACGGAGAGACCCAGTACTTC
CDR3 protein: CASSRTIREDGETQYF

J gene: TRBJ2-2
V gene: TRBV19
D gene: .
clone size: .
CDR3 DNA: TGTGCCAGTAGTAGGGGCAGGGTGGAGTTTAAGGACACCGGGGAGCTGTTTTTT
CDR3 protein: CASSRGRVEFKDTGELFF

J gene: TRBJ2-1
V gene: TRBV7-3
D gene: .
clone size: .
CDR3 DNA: TGTGCCAGCAGCTTAGGGGGCGAGCAGTTCTTC
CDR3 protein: CASSLGGEQFF